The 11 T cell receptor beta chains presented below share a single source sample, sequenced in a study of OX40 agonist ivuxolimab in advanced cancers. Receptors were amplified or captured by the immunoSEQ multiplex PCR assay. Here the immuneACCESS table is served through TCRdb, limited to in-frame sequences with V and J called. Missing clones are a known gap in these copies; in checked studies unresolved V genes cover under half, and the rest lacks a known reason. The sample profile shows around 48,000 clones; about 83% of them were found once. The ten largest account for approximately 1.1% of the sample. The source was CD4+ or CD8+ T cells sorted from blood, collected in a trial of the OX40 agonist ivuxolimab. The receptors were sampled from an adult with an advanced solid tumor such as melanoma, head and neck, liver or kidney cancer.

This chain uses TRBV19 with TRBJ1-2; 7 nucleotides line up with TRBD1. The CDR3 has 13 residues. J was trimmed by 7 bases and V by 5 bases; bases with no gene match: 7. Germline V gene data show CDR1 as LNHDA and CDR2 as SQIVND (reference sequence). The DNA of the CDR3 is TGTGCCAGTAGTGGGACAGTTTCGGGTGGCTACACCTTC. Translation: CASSGTVSGGYTF.

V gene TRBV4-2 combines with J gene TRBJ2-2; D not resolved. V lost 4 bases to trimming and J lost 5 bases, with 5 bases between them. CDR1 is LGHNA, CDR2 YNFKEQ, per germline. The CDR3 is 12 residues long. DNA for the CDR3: TGTGCCAGCAGCCGACTTACCGGGGAGCTGTTTTTT. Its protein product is CASSRLTGELFF.

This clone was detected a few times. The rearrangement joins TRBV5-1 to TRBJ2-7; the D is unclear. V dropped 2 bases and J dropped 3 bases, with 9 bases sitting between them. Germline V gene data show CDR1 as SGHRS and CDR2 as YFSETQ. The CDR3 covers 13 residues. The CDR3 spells CASSFVIGYEQYF. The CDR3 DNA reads TGCGCCAGCAGCTTTGTAATTGGCTACGAGCAGTACTTC.

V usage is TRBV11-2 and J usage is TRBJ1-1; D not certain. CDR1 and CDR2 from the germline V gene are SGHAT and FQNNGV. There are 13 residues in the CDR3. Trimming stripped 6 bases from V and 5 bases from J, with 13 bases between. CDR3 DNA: TGTGCCAGCAGGCAAACCGGGTGGACTGAAGCTTTCTTT. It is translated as CASRQTGWTEAFF.

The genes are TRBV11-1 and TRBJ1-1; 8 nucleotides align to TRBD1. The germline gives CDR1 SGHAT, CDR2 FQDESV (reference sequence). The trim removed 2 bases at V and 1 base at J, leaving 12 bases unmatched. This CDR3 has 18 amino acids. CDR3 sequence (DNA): TGTGCCAGCAGCTTATTTGGCCCCTGGACAGGGCGGAACACTGAAGCTTTCTTT. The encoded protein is CASSLFGPWTGRNTEAFF.

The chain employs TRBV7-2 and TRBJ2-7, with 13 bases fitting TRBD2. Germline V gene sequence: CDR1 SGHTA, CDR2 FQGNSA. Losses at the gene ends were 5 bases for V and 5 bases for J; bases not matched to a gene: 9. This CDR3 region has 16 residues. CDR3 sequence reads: CASSRTSGGPRHEQYF. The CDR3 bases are TGTGCCAGCAGCCGGACTAGCGGGGGCCCTCGCCACGAGCAGTACTTC.

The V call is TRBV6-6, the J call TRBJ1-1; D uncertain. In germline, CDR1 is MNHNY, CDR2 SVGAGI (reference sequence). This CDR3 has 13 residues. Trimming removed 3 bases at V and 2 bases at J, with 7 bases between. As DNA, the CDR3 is TGTGCCAGCAGTTATGGGGAAAACACTGAAGCTTTCTTT. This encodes CASSYGENTEAFF.

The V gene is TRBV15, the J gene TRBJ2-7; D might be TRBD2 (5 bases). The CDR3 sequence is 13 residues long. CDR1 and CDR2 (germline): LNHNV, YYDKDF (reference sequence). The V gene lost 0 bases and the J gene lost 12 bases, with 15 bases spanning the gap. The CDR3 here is CATSRDHWGAMYF. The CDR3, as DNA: TGTGCCACCAGCAGAGATCACTGGGGAGCGATGTACTTC.

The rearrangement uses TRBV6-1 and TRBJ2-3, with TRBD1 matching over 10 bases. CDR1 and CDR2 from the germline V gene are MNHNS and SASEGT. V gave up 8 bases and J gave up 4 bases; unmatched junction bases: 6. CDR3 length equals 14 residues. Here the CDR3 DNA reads TGTGCCAGCTTTGGACAGGGGGTCGCAGATACGCAGTATTTT. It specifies CASFGQGVADTQYF.

The CDR3: CASKWTGKGNQPQHF. The CDR3 DNA is TGCGCCAGCAAGTGGACAGGGAAGGGCAATCAGCCCCAGCATTTT. The chain is built from TRBV5-1 and TRBJ1-5; TRBD1 matches 8 bases. The CDR3 length is 15 residues. The germline gives CDR1 SGHRS, CDR2 YFSETQ. Trimming at V came to 6 bases and at J to 2 bases, leaving 7 bases not matched to a gene.

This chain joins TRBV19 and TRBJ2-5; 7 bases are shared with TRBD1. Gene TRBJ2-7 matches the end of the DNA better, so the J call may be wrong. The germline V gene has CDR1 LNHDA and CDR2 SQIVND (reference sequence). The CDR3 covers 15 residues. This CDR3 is CASLTGTAIAYEQYF. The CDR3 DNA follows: TGTGCCAGTTTGACTGGGACAGCCATAGCCTACGAGCAGTACTTC.